The 16 T cell receptor beta chains listed next were all sequenced from one sample in a study of regulatory T cells in long-lasting Graves disease. Time point reported: newly diagnosed GD, antithyroid drugs for less than 3 months. After RNA was extracted from PBMCs, the TCR library was made from it. Relying on iRepertoire HTBI primers and Arm-PCR of CDR3 regions, the team built TCR beta libraries. TCRdb fed the multiplex PCR reads into MiXCR, producing one record per CDR3 protein. This table has more than 400,000 distinct CDR3 sequences, around 16% appearing once. This sample also belongs to another study, concerning T cells in Graves' hyperthyroidism and ophthalmopathy.

The input for sequencing was peripheral blood mononuclear cells (PBMCs), taken at new diagnosis, from a patient treated with antithyroid drugs. The source of these receptors is a man aged 35-49 years with Graves disease.

This clonotype was seen ten or more times. The chain has TRBV6-1 and TRBJ1-2; D may be TRBD1 (5 bases). V was pared by 3 bases and J by 2 bases, with 13 bases between. Germline assignment: CDR1 MNHNS and CDR2 SASEGT. The CDR3 consists of 15 residues. Here the CDR3 DNA reads TGTGCCAGCAGTGAGCGGGACGCACTGAACTATGGCTACACCTTC. Protein: CASSERDALNYGYTF.

In this sample, this clonotype turned up many times. The rearrangement joins TRBV20-1 to TRBJ2-3; D possibly corresponds to TRBD2 (5 bases). Trimming removed 6 bases at V and 2 bases at J, with 24 bases between. There are 17 residues in the CDR3. Germline loops: CDR1 DFQATT, CDR2 SNEGSKA (reference sequence). CDR3 loop: CSAGGSTSGTYTDTQYF. In DNA, the CDR3 is TGCAGTGCCGGTGGGTCTACAAGCGGCACATACACAGATACGCAGTATTTT.

This clonotype was recorded at least ten times. The chain has TRBV2 and TRBJ2-3, with a tentative D call TRBD2 (5 bases). Trimming left V 1 base short and J 8 bases short, with 13 bases between. CDR1 is SNHLY and CDR2 is FYNNEI in the germline V gene. The CDR3 is made up of 14 amino acids. CDR3 loop: CASSEEMGTSTQYF. The CDR3 region has the DNA TGTGCCAGCAGTGAAGAGATGGGTACTAGTACGCAGTATTTT.

The table lists this clonotype with many counts. The V and J genes are TRBV28 and TRBJ1-2; weak D call: TRBD1 (5 bases). Per germline, CDR1 MDHEN and CDR2 SYDVKM. Trimming took 6 bases from V and 4 from J, leaving 15 bases between them. This CDR3 comprises 14 residues. CDR3 nucleotides: TGTGCCAGCAGCTCGGGACCGCGGATCTATGGCTACACCTTC. This sequence encodes CASSSGPRIYGYTF.

This clonotype came up many times. The rearrangement joins TRBV5-1 to TRBJ2-1; D is perhaps TRBD1 (5 bases). The germline V gene encodes CDR1 SGHRS and CDR2 YFSETQ. The length of the CDR3 is 14 residues. The V end lost 0 bases, the J end lost 4 bases, and 8 bases lay between the germline ends. CDR3 DNA: TGCGCCAGCAGCTTGGATGCAGGGTACAATGAGCAGTTCTTC. Translated, it gives CASSLDAGYNEQFF. The variable domain in full, completed from reference TRBV5-1 and TRBJ2-1, reads KAGVTQTPRYLIKTRGQQVTLSCSPISGHRSVSWYQQTPGQGLQFLFEYFSETQRNKGNFPGRFSGRQFSNSRSEMNVSTLELGDSALYLCASSLDAGYNEQFFGPGTRLTVL.

This clonotype has only a few counts. The chain carries TRBV10-1 and TRBJ1-2; D not resolved. V was shortened by 5 bases and J by 3 bases, with 10 bases between the two germline ends. This CDR3 has 13 residues. In germline, CDR1 is WNHNN, CDR2 SYGVQD (reference sequence). The CDR3 reads CASSKNRDYGYTF. In DNA form, the CDR3 reads TGCGCCAGCAGTAAAAACAGAGACTATGGCTACACCTTC.

The chain has TRBV12-3 or TRBV12-4 and TRBJ1-2; D is possibly TRBD1 (6 bases). V was clipped by 3 bases and J by 2 bases, with 10 bases between them. This CDR3 is built from 14 residues. CDR3 sequence reads: CASSLTGMNYGYTF. CDR3 in DNA: TGTGCCAGCAGTTTGACAGGAATGAACTATGGCTACACCTTC.

This clonotype was found many times. V and J are TRBV7-2 and TRBJ2-7, with TRBD2 as a possible D gene (5 bases). CDR1 SGHTA and CDR2 FQGNSA come from the germline V gene. The CDR3 covers 14 residues. V was pared by 2 bases and J by 3 bases, with 11 bases between. CDR3 amino acids: CASSLSAGLYEQYF. Here the CDR3 DNA reads TGTGCCAGCAGCTTATCGGCGGGCCTCTACGAGCAGTACTTC.

Many counts were recorded for this clonotype. The rearrangement links TRBV2 to TRBJ2-5; TRBD1 matches 7 bases. Trimming at V came to 5 bases and at J to 4 bases, leaving 7 bases not matched to a gene. The CDR3 has 14 amino acids. The germline CDR1 and CDR2 sequences are SNHLY and FYNNEI. This CDR3 reads CASSRQGARETQYF. DNA of the CDR3: TGTGCCAGCAGTCGACAGGGAGCCCGAGAGACCCAGTACTTC.

V gene TRBV7-9 combines with J gene TRBJ2-1; 13 bases agree with TRBD2. CDR1 is SEHNR and CDR2 is FQNEAQ in the germline V gene (reference sequence). V lost 4 bases, J lost 3 bases, and 9 bases stayed unmatched. The CDR3 spans 18 residues. CDR3 DNA: TGTGCCAGCAGCTCAGCAGCGGGACTAGCGGGACTCTACAATGAGCAGTTCTTC. Protein product: CASSSAAGLAGLYNEQFF. Looking up the rest from reference TRBV7-9 and TRBJ2-1 gives the full variable domain: DTGVSQNPRHKITKRGQNVTFRCDPISEHNRLYWYRQTLGQGPEFLTYFQNEAQLEKSRLLSDRFSAERPKGSFSTLEIQRTEQGDSAMYLCASSSAAGLAGLYNEQFFGPGTRLTVL.

In this sample, this clonotype turned up many times. The chain links TRBV30 to TRBJ1-5, with TRBD1 as a possible D gene (5 bases). Trimming took 1 base from V and 6 from J, leaving 10 bases between them. Germline lookup yields CDR1 GTSNPN and CDR2 SVGIG (reference sequence). CDR3 length: 13 amino acids. CDR3 in DNA: TGTGCCTGGAGTGAAGGGGTTGCTCAGCCCCAGCATTTT. This sequence encodes CAWSEGVAQPQHF.

Ten or more counts support this clonotype. V usage is TRBV7-2 and J usage is TRBJ2-7; 7 bases line up with TRBD2. Per germline, CDR1 SGHTA and CDR2 FQGNSA. J was trimmed by 1 base and V by 5 bases; bases with no gene match: 11. CDR3 length: 16 amino acids. CDR3 sequence reads: CASSPGWRETSYEQYF. The CDR3 DNA sequence: TGTGCCAGCAGCCCGGGGTGGCGGGAGACTTCCTACGAGCAGTACTTC.

The chain recombines TRBV20-1 with TRBJ2-1, with TRBD2 identical over 15 bases. Germline V CDR1 and CDR2: DFQATT, SNEGSKA (reference sequence). Losses at the gene ends were 2 bases for V and 7 bases for J; bases not matched to a gene: 9. The CDR3 has 17 residues. The CDR3 DNA reads as TGCAGTGCTAGACGCCCCGGGACTAGCGGGAGGTGGAATGAGCAGTTCTTC. As protein: CSARRPGTSGRWNEQFF.

The table lists this clonotype with many counts. The rearrangement uses TRBV6-1 and TRBJ2-5; 14 bases align to TRBD2. Germline loops: CDR1 MNHNS, CDR2 SASEGT. The length of the CDR3 is 16 residues. J gave up 1 base and V 6 bases, and 4 bases lay outside the gene matches. The DNA of the CDR3 is TGTGCCAGCAGCCCTGGACTAGCGGGAGGCCAAGAGACCCAGTACTTC. It codes for CASSPGLAGGQETQYF.

V gene TRBV5-1 combines with J gene TRBJ2-1; 9 nucleotides align to TRBD1. CDR3 length: 15 residues. Germline CDR1 and CDR2: SGHRS and YFSETQ. V was pared by 4 bases and J by 8 bases, with 10 bases of the junction left unmatched. The CDR3 is CASSPGTGSRHEQFF. As DNA, the CDR3 is TGCGCCAGCAGCCCCGGGACAGGGTCAAGGCATGAGCAGTTCTTC. The full variable domain, its missing parts supplied by reference TRBV5-1 and TRBJ2-1, is KAGVTQTPRYLIKTRGQQVTLSCSPISGHRSVSWYQQTPGQGLQFLFEYFSETQRNKGNFPGRFSGRQFSNSRSEMNVSTLELGDSALYLCASSPGTGSRHEQFFGPGTRLTVL.

This clonotype was found many times. V and J are TRBV11-2 and TRBJ2-7; possible D gene TRBD1, 6 bases. V dropped 2 bases and J dropped 6 bases, with 11 bases sitting between them. The CDR3 covers 13 residues. Germline loops: CDR1 SGHAT, CDR2 FQNNGV. Here the CDR3 DNA reads TGTGCCAGCAGCTTAACAGGGTTAAGCGAGCAGTACTTC. Translating gives CASSLTGLSEQYF. The full variable domain, rest sourced from reference TRBV11-2 and TRBJ2-7, is EAGVAQSPRYKIIEKRQSVAFWCNPISGHATLYWYQQILGQGPKLLIQFQNNGVVDDSQLPKDRFSAERLKGVDSTLKIQPAKLEDSAVYLCASSLTGLSEQYFGPGTRLTVT.